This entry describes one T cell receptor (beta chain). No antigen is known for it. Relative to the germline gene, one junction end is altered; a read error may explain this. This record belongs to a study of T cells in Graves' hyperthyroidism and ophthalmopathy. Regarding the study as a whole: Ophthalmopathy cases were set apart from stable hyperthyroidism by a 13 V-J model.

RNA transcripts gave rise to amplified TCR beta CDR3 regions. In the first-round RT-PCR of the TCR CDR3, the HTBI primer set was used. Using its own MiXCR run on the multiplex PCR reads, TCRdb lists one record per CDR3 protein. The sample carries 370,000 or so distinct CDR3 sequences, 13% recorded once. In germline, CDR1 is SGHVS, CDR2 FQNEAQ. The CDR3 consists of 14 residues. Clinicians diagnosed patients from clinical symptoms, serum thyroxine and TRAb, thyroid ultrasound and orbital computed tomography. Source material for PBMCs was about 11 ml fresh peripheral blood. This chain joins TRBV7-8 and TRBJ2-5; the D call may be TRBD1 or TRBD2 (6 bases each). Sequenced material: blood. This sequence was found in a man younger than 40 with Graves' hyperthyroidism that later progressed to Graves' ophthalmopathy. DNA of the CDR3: TGTGCCAGCAGCAGCCAGACAGGTCGGGAGACCCAATACTTC. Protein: CASSSQTGRETQYF.